This T cell receptor beta chain was observed in a study of beta chain features in type 1 diabetes. The overall study: Researchers looked at approximately 110,000,000 sorted cells across all samples.

The CDR3 length is 18 residues. The V gene end was trimmed by 4 bases and the J gene end by 5 bases; junction bases not matched to a gene: 17. The germline CDR1 and CDR2 sequences are SQVTM and ANQGSEA. Investigators reverse transcribed all isolated RNA, so they sequenced expressed TCRB transcripts. Assay: immunoSEQ multiplex PCR; the TCRdb copy retains only in-frame clones and omits some. This table has roughly 100,000 clones, 28% appearing once. Study-level findings and limits: Possible PCR preference for shorter templates applied equally to patients and controls. The study found moderately but significantly shorter TCRB CDR3s in all four CD4+ subsets of Type 1 diabetes patients.

This clone was seen a few times. Antigen: not known. A single heparinised blood sample, averaging approximately 0.12 L, was obtained per donor. The V call is TRBV29-1, the J call TRBJ2-7, with TRBD2 matching 13 bases. The specimen sequenced was central memory CD4+ T cells from blood. The clonotype was recovered from a woman between 18 and 29 years old with type 1 diabetes. The CDR3 DNA is TGCAGCGTTGTGGGAAAGACTAGCGGGAGGTGGGATACCGACGAGCAGTACTTC. Translation: CSVVGKTSGRWDTDEQYF.